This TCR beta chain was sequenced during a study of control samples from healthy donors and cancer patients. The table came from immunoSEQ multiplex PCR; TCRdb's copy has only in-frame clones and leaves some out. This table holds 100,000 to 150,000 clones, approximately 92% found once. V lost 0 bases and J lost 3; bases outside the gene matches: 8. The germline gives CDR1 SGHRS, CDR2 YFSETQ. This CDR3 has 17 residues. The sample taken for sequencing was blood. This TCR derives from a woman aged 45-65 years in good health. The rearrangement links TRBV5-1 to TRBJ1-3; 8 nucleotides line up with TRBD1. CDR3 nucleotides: TGCGCCAGCAGCTTGGAAGGACAGGGCTCTAATGGAAACACCATATATTTT. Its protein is CASSLEGQGSNGNTIYF. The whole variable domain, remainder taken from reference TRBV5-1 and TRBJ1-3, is KAGVTQTPRYLIKTRGQQVTLSCSPISGHRSVSWYQQTPGQGLQFLFEYFSETQRNKGNFPGRFSGRQFSNSRSEMNVSTLELGDSALYLCASSLEGQGSNGNTIYFGEGSWLTVV.